What follows are 13 T cell receptor beta chains derived from one specimen sequenced in a study of blood T cell repertoires in COVID-19. The method was immunoSEQ multiplex PCR; TCRdb's version includes in-frame clones alone and lacks a portion of them. The table lists under 150,000 clones, 70% to 90% of them singletons, with approximately 4.5% in the top ten. Sequenced sample: peripheral blood. Receptors were obtained from a woman aged 45-65 years with acute or convalescent COVID-19.

This clone showed up just once. CDR3 amino acids: CASSARSYEKLFF. The CDR3 DNA is TGTGCCAGCAGTGCCCGGAGTTATGAAAAACTGTTTTTT. The chain uses TRBV25-1 and TRBJ1-4; unclear D gene. The ends were cut back, 4 bases at V and 6 bases at J, with 9 bases in the middle. Germline CDR1 and CDR2: MGHDK and SYGVNS. The CDR3 is made up of 13 amino acids.

This sequence joins TRBV6-1 and TRBJ2-6; D is uncertain. Germline CDR1 is MNHNS and CDR2 is SASEGT. The CDR3 has 16 residues. Trimming shortened V by 0 bases and J by 0 bases, and 6 bases separated the two germline ends. The chain's CDR3 is CASSEAFSSGANVLTF. Here the CDR3 DNA reads TGTGCCAGCAGTGAAGCGTTCAGCTCTGGGGCCAACGTCCTGACTTTC.

This rearrangement joins TRBV27 to TRBJ1-1, with D possibly TRBD1 on 5 matching bases. Trimming shortened V by 8 bases and J by 1 base, and 8 bases separated the two germline ends. The CDR3 consists of 12 residues. Germline V gene sequence: CDR1 MNHEY, CDR2 SMNVEV (reference sequence). The CDR3 DNA sequence: TGTGCCAGCGGGGGGAGGAACACTGAAGCTTTCTTT. This encodes CASGGRNTEAFF.

This clone was observed a single time. The rearrangement uses TRBV6-2 or TRBV6-3 and TRBJ1-1; the match to TRBD1 covers 7 bases. With V trimmed by 6 bases and J by 6 bases, 22 bases remained unmatched. This CDR3 is built from 18 residues. Germline assignment: CDR1 MNHEY and CDR2 SVGEGT. The CDR3 DNA reads as TGTGCCAGCAGCTTCAGACAGGGAAGGGTAGAGGAGATCTCTGAAGCTTTCTTT. Its protein is CASSFRQGRVEEISEAFF.

The chain is built from TRBV19 and TRBJ2-6; D uncertain. Germline V gene lookup returns CDR1 LNHDA and CDR2 SQIVND (reference sequence). Trimming pared 7 bases from V and 0 bases from J, leaving 7 bases between. The CDR3 covers 14 residues. CDR3 region: CASKQVSGANVLTF. As DNA, the CDR3 is TGTGCCAGTAAGCAAGTCTCTGGGGCCAACGTCCTGACTTTC. The full variable domain, in which reference TRBV19 and TRBJ2-6 provide the parts outside the CDR3, is DGGITQSPKYLFRKEGQNVTLSCEQNLNHDAMYWYRQDPGQGLRLIYYSQIVNDFQKGDIAEGYSVSREKKESFPLTVTSAQKNPTAFYLCASKQVSGANVLTFGAGSRLTVL.

This rearrangement joins TRBV2 to TRBJ1-5; no clear D gene. The CDR3 is 14 amino acids. V dropped 3 bases and J dropped 6 bases, with 12 bases sitting between them. Per the germline V gene, CDR1 is SNHLY and CDR2 is FYNNEI. CDR3 sequence reads: CASSERSVGQPQHF. The CDR3 region has the DNA TGTGCCAGCAGTGAGCGGTCGGTGGGTCAGCCCCAGCATTTT. Combining the CDR3 with reference TRBV2 and TRBJ1-5 gives the whole variable domain EPEVTQTPSHQVTQMGQEVILRCVPISNHLYFYWYRQILGQKVEFLVSFYNNEISEKSEIFDDQFSVERPDGSNFTLKIRSTKLEDSAMYFCASSERSVGQPQHFGDGTRLSIL.

This chain uses TRBV3-1 (or the pseudogene TRBV3-2) with TRBJ2-1; TRBD2 aligns across 7 bases. V was clipped by 4 bases and J by 9 bases; unmatched bases: 6. This CDR3 is built from 13 residues. Per the germline V gene, CDR1 is LGHDT and CDR2 is YNNKEL (reference sequence). CDR3 loop: CASSPYGGSEQFF. DNA of the CDR3: TGTGCCAGCAGCCCTTACGGCGGGAGTGAGCAGTTCTTC.

This sequence joins TRBV7-9 and TRBJ1-1, with 8 bases that match TRBD1. The CDR3 sequence is 14 residues long. Germline trimming cut 5 bases from V and 5 bases from J; bases unmatched to any gene: 7. Germline CDR1 and CDR2: SEHNR and FQNEAQ (reference sequence). The CDR3 nucleotides are TGTGCCAGCAGCCTTCCGGACAGGGTGACTGAAGCTTTCTTT. This sequence encodes CASSLPDRVTEAFF.

V gene TRBV3-1 (or the pseudogene TRBV3-2) combines with J gene TRBJ2-1; 8 nucleotides align to TRBD2. Trimming took 1 base from V and 4 from J; bases not matched to a gene: 6. This CDR3 has 16 residues. The germline gives CDR1 LGHDT, CDR2 YNNKEL (reference sequence). CDR3 DNA sequence: TGTGCCAGCAGCCAAGCGGCTAGCGGGCGATACAATGAGCAGTTCTTC. Its translation is CASSQAASGRYNEQFF.

V and J are TRBV3-1 (or the pseudogene TRBV3-2) and TRBJ1-6, with 7 bases aligning to TRBD1. This CDR3 is 17 amino acids long. J lost 6 bases, V lost 5 bases, and 13 bases had no gene match. Germline CDR1 is LGHDT and CDR2 is YNNKEL (reference sequence). The CDR3: CASSRGVRGGLNSPLHF. CDR3 DNA sequence: TGTGCCAGCAGCAGAGGGGTAAGAGGGGGCCTTAATTCACCCCTCCACTTT.

The V gene is TRBV3-1 (or the pseudogene TRBV3-2), the J gene TRBJ1-1; maybe TRBD1 (5 bases). This CDR3 region has 13 residues. The V end lost 6 bases, the J end lost 3 bases, and 11 bases lay between the germline ends. The germline V gene encodes CDR1 LGHDT and CDR2 YNNKEL (reference sequence). The CDR3 DNA is TGTGCCAGCAGAGCCGGGGGGTACACTGAAGCTTTCTTT. It codes for CASRAGGYTEAFF.

V gene TRBV9 combines with J gene TRBJ2-5; TRBD1 agrees at 8 bases. This CDR3 has 16 residues. V shed 2 bases and J 1 base; nucleotides not matched to a gene: 7. Germline loops: CDR1 SGDLS, CDR2 YYNGEE. The CDR3 nucleotides read TGTGCCAGCAGCGTCTTGACAGGGGATGGCCAAGAGACCCAGTACTTC. This encodes CASSVLTGDGQETQYF.

The genes are TRBV12-3 or TRBV12-4 and TRBJ1-4, with 8 bases fitting TRBD1. V lost 3 bases to trimming and J lost 8 bases; unmatched junction nucleotides: 2. The CDR3 is 13 amino acids. CDR3 DNA: TGTGCCAGCAGTTTGACAGGGGTGGAAAAACTGTTTTTT. As protein: CASSLTGVEKLFF.